This T cell receptor beta chain was recovered during a study of T-cell memory formation after mild COVID-19. Study-level findings and limits: Clones that got smaller from day 15 to 85 had even CD4/CD8, while clones growing later tipped toward CD4+. Several responding clones turned up in pre-infection memory, indicating that cross-reactive memory may have taken part.

MiXCR, applied by TCRdb to the 5' RACE reads, yields one record per CDR3 protein. The sample shows a few hundred thousand distinct CDR3 sequences, 20% to 25% of them seen only once. Of note for this clonotype: Its antigen is still unknown.

Trimming shortened V by 7 bases and J by 6 bases, and 12 bases separated the two germline ends. Germline CDR1 SNHLY, CDR2 FYNNEI. This CDR3 comprises 13 residues. This chain joins TRBV2 and TRBJ2-2, with D tentatively TRBD1 (6 bases). Material for sequencing was PBMCs or a T cell subset sorted from them (not recorded which). This receptor was taken from an adult woman who had mild COVID-19 (a few samples of this study predate the infection). Cell type and time point are not known. The CDR3: CASTKEGAGELFF. Here the CDR3 DNA reads TGTGCCAGCACCAAAGAGGGGGCCGGGGAGCTGTTTTTT.